These T cell receptor beta chains were read from a single sample in a study of Graves' ophthalmopathy and Graves' hyperthyroidism. TCRdb redid the calling of the multiplex PCR reads with MiXCR, one entry per CDR3 protein. Here the sample spans 500,000 to 700,000 distinct CDR3 sequences, under 45% being singletons. Sequenced sample: peripheral blood or thyroid tissue (not recorded which). These receptor sequences come from an adult man with Graves' hyperthyroidism. CDR3s include the opening cysteine and the closing phenylalanine or tryptophan. A D gene is named only where the DNA matches it firmly. Only part of the rows carry a size: once, few, many, or a class if the clone is expanded.

TRBJ2-7,TRBV11-2,many,-,TGTGCCAGCAGCTCCTGGGGTATCCCATACGAGCAGTACTTC,CASSSWGIPYEQYF
TRBJ2-7,TRBV6-6,-,TRBD1,TGTGCCAGCAGGAGGACAGGGCTCCCCTACGAGCAGTACTTC,CASRRTGLPYEQYF
TRBJ1-2,TRBV7-2,few,-,TGTGCCAGCAGACCTTGGACAGATGCTAACTATGGCTACACCTTC,CASRPWTDANYGYTF
TRBJ2-3,TRBV29-1,-,-,TGCAGCGTTAAGGACAGACCTAGCACAGATACGCAGTATTTT,CSVKDRPSTDTQYF
TRBJ1-5,TRBV6-6,many,-,TGTGCCAGCAGGGCGGGCAGGGGATTGGGTCAGCCCCAGCATTTT,CASRAGRGLGQPQHF
TRBJ1-1,TRBV5-1,-,TRBD1,TGCGCCAGCAGCTTGGAAGGCAGGGGGAGGTACACTGAAGCTTTCTTT,CASSLEGRGRYTEAFF
TRBJ2-7,TRBV7-6,many,TRBD2,TGTGCCAGCAGCCCGAAACTTGCTAGCGGGAGGTACTACGAGCAGTACTTC,CASSPKLASGRYYEQYF
TRBJ2-5,TRBV20-1,-,-,TGCAGTGCTAGGTTACTAGAGGAGACCCAGTACTTC,CSARLLEETQYF
TRBJ1-2,TRBV6-5,many,-,TGTGCCAGCAGTCTAAGAGGGGACGTTGCTCGTGGCTATGGCTACACCTTC,CASSLRGDVARGYGYTF
TRBJ1-5,TRBV6-1,few,-,TGTGCCAGCAGGGCGAAGTGGACAGACAATCAGCCCCAGCATTTT,CASRAKWTDNQPQHF
TRBJ2-2,TRBV9,-,TRBD1,TGTGCCAGCAGCCCAGACAGGGCCGGGGAGCTGTTTTTT,CASSPDRAGELFF
TRBJ2-6,TRBV29-1,-,-,TGCAGCTTAGGCGTTGGGGCCAACGTCCTGACTTTC,CSLGVGANVLTF
TRBJ1-1,TRBV19,-,TRBD1,TGTGCCAGTAGAGTGACCGGACAGGGGTTCAACACTGAAGCTTTCTTT,CASRVTGQGFNTEAFF
TRBJ2-7,TRBV20-1,-,TRBD2,TGCAGTGCCAGCAGTGGACTAGCGGGAAAAGGGGAGCAGTACTTC,CSASSGLAGKGEQYF
TRBJ2-7,TRBV7-8,few,-,TGTGCCAGCAGCTTAGACACCGCCGCCTACGAGCAGTACTTC,CASSLDTAAYEQYF
TRBJ2-7,TRBV7-8,many,-,TGTGCCAGCAGCTTAGTAGTTGGCAGACCCTACGAGCAGTACTTC,CASSLVVGRPYEQYF
TRBJ1-1,TRBV19,many,-,TGTGCCAGCCGGGAAGACCGAGTGAACACTGAAGCTTTCTTT,CASREDRVNTEAFF
TRBJ2-7,TRBV6-5,few,-,TGTGCCAGCAAAGGGGTAGGCGAGCAGTACTTC,CASKGVGEQYF
TRBJ1-2,TRBV6-5,many,TRBD1,TGTGCCAGCAGAGATCGGACAGGAGATAACTATGGCTACACCTTC,CASRDRTGDNYGYTF
TRBJ1-3,TRBV2,many,-,TGTGCCAGCAGCGTACAGGCAGGTTCTGGAAACACCATATATTTT,CASSVQAGSGNTIYF
TRBJ2-7,TRBV9,many,TRBD1,TGTGCCAGCAGTCTGGGACAGGGTCGGCCCTACGAGCAGTACTTC,CASSLGQGRPYEQYF
TRBJ2-2,TRBV19,many,-,TGTGCCAGTAGTCCATTCTGGACACACGGGACCGGGGAGCTGTTTTTT,CASSPFWTHGTGELFF
TRBJ2-7,TRBV12-3/TRBV12-4,many,TRBD2,TGTGCCAGCAGTTTCCGGACTAGCGGCTACGAGCAGTACTTC,CASSFRTSGYEQYF
TRBJ1-5,TRBV10-3,many,-,TGTGCCATCGGGCAGAACCCCGGGCAGCCCCAGCATTTT,CAIGQNPGQPQHF
TRBJ2-7,TRBV2,few,-,TGTGCCAGCAGACAATACGAGCAGTACTTC,CASRQYEQYF
TRBJ2-1,TRBV12-3/TRBV12-4,-,-,TGTGCCAGCAGTTTAGGGTCTAGCGCCAATGAGCAGTTCTTC,CASSLGSSANEQFF
TRBJ2-2,TRBV2,-,-,TGTGCCAGCAGTGAATGGGCAGCTCAAACTAGGTGGGAGCTGTTTTTT,CASSEWAAQTRWELFF
TRBJ1-6,TRBV12-3/TRBV12-4,many,-,TGTGCCAGCAGTTTTCAGGCAGGGACGGTGAATTCACCCCTCCACTTT,CASSFQAGTVNSPLHF
TRBJ1-2,TRBV27,many,TRBD1,TGTGCCAGCAGTTTACAGGGGGGCGAGGGCTACACCTTC,CASSLQGGEGYTF
TRBJ2-3,TRBV5-5,-,-,TGTGCCAGCAGCCCGGGGAGAAGGGACGGACAGTATTTT,CASSPGRRDGQYF
TRBJ2-7,TRBV28,-,-,TGTGCCAGCAGTTTCTCACATGAGCAGTACTTC,CASSFSHEQYF
TRBJ2-6,TRBV7-9,-,TRBD1,TGTGCCAGCAGCTTAGCGGGGGGGACAGGGACTTCTGGGGCCAACGTCCTGACTTTC,CASSLAGGTGTSGANVLTF
TRBJ1-6,TRBV11-1,many,TRBD1,TGTGCCAGCAGCTCAACGGGACAGGGTTTTGATTCACCCCTCCACTTT,CASSSTGQGFDSPLHF
TRBJ2-7,TRBV20-1,-,-,TGCAGTGCTAGTTCCGGGGCGGGTAAACTCACCTACGAGCAGTACTTC,CSASSGAGKLTYEQYF
TRBJ2-3,TRBV12-3/TRBV12-4,-,TRBD2,TGTGCCAGCAGTCCTCTTAGCGGGGAGCGACGAGATACGCAGTATTTT,CASSPLSGERRDTQYF
TRBJ1-5,TRBV12-3/TRBV12-4,-,-,TGTGCCAGCACCGAATGGGGGTTATCCGTCGGGCAGCCCCAGCATTTT,CASTEWGLSVGQPQHF
TRBJ1-5,TRBV7-2,-,-,TGTGCCAGCAGCTTACAGAGCGGCAGGGCCAATCAGCCCCAGCATTTT,CASSLQSGRANQPQHF
TRBJ2-7,TRBV9,many,-,TGTGCCAGCAGCGTAGACCCGGTGGGCAAGACCTACGAGCAGTACTTC,CASSVDPVGKTYEQYF
TRBJ2-2,TRBV7-9,many,TRBD2,TGTGCCAGCAGCTTAAGCGGGACCAACACCGGGGAGCTGTTTTTT,CASSLSGTNTGELFF
TRBJ1-5,TRBV30,few,-,TGTGCCTGGAGTGAGATAGCGGGGACCCAGCCCCAGCATTTT,CAWSEIAGTQPQHF
TRBJ2-3,TRBV7-3,few,-,TGTGCCAGCAGCTTAATGGGAGGTTCAGATACGCAGTATTTT,CASSLMGGSDTQYF
TRBJ2-3,TRBV9,-,-,TGTGCCAGCAGCGTATTCGACGACACAGATACGCAGTATTTT,CASSVFDDTDTQYF
TRBJ1-1,TRBV29-1,-,-,TGCAGCAGTTACGTCGGGATTGGGGACACTGAAGCTTTCTTT,CSSYVGIGDTEAFF
TRBJ1-2,TRBV2,-,-,TGTGCCAGCAGTGAATGGGGTAACTATGGCTACACCTTC,CASSEWGNYGYTF
TRBJ2-2,TRBV7-8,many,TRBD2,TGTGCCAGCAGGCCGACTAGCGGGGGGGCCGACGGGGAGCTGTTTTTT,CASRPTSGGADGELFF
TRBJ2-5,TRBV5-5,-,TRBD1,TGTGCCAGCAGCCAGGGACAGGGCCGATTAGAGACCCAGTACTTC,CASSQGQGRLETQYF
TRBJ2-5,TRBV20-1,few,TRBD2,TGCAGTGCCGCTAGTGATATGGGGGCTAGCGGGGGGACCTACCAAGAGACCCAGTACTTC,CSAASDMGASGGTYQETQYF
TRBJ2-1,TRBV24-1,few,-,TGTGCCACCAGTGATTCGGGGAATGAGCAGTTCTTC,CATSDSGNEQFF
TRBJ1-1,TRBV30,few,-,TGTGCCTGGAGTGTAACCCGCGGGAACACTGAAGCTTTCTTT,CAWSVTRGNTEAFF
TRBJ2-7,TRBV18,-,-,TGTGCCAGCTCACCAATGAGGGTCCACGAGCAGTACTTC,CASSPMRVHEQYF
TRBJ1-1,TRBV2,many,-,TGTGCCAGCAACTTGGTGAGGGGGAACACTGAAGCTTTCTTT,CASNLVRGNTEAFF
TRBJ2-5,TRBV29-1,-,TRBD2,TGCAGCTTGGCCAGACTAGCGGGAGAGGGGGAGACCCAGTACTTC,CSLARLAGEGETQYF
TRBJ2-7,TRBV19,few,-,TGTGCCAGTAGCCGGGACTTGACCTACGAGCAGTACTTC,CASSRDLTYEQYF
TRBJ2-7,TRBV5-1,many,-,TGCGCCAGCAGCTTGGTCAGCGGTACCTACGAGCAGTACTTC,CASSLVSGTYEQYF
TRBJ2-7,TRBV19,many,TRBD2,TGTGCCAGTAGTATGGCCAGGGAGGGGACCTACGAGCAGTACTTC,CASSMAREGTYEQYF